This entry lists 15 T cell receptor beta chains sequenced from one sample in a study of shared clonotypes between healthy human individuals. The method was immunoSEQ multiplex PCR; TCRdb's version includes in-frame clones alone and lacks a portion of them. There are about 2.5 million clones in the sample; 85% to 95% occur only once, and 0.37% lies in the top ten. Sequencing input: naive CD4+ T cells from PBMCs. Documented subset: CD45RA+ positively selected. The receptors derive from a man between 18 and 35 years old in good health. Some clones in this sample may be carry-over from other donors' samples.

The sample holds one count of this clone. For the CDR3, the DNA is TGTGCCAGCTATAGGCCTGGAAACACCATATATTTT. It is translated as CASYRPGNTIYF. The rearrangement links TRBV28 to TRBJ1-3, with D unclear. The CDR3 length is 12 residues. Germline CDR1 MDHEN, CDR2 SYDVKM. The germline V and J ends were trimmed by 8 bases and 2 bases, with 7 bases remaining between them.

The genes are TRBV5-4 and TRBJ1-2; 7 bases agree with TRBD1. V trimming: 0 bases; J trimming: 4 bases; junction bases outside the gene matches: 12. This CDR3 is built from 17 residues. Germline values: CDR1 SGHNT, CDR2 YYREEE (reference sequence). The CDR3 is CASSLAPVYDRAYGYTF. The CDR3 DNA follows: TGTGCCAGCAGCTTGGCCCCAGTCTATGACAGGGCCTATGGCTACACCTTC.

In its sample, this clone was seen a few times. V gene TRBV7-3 combines with J gene TRBJ2-1, with a possible D match to TRBD2 (5 bases). Trimming shortened V by 5 bases and J by 6 bases, and 14 bases separated the two germline ends. This CDR3 is built from 14 residues. Germline-derived CDR1 and CDR2 are SGHTA and FQGTGA. CDR3 loop: CASSPALATNEQFF. The CDR3 coding sequence is TGTGCCAGCAGCCCCGCTCTAGCTACCAATGAGCAGTTCTTC.

The chain carries TRBV2 and TRBJ1-2; 11 positions match TRBD1. J gave up 6 bases and V 3 bases, and 3 bases lay outside the gene matches. Germline assignment: CDR1 SNHLY and CDR2 FYNNEI. The CDR3 extends over 14 amino acids. The CDR3 DNA sequence: TGTGCCAGCAGTGATGGGACAGGGGGAAATGGCTACACCTTC. As protein: CASSDGTGGNGYTF.

This chain connects TRBV9 to TRBJ2-3; D gene uncertain. The CDR3 extends over 16 amino acids. The germline CDR1 and CDR2 sequences are SGDLS and YYNGEE. The V end was cut by 3 bases, the J end by 2 bases, with 16 bases between. CDR3 protein: CASSGGLVTFTDTQYF. DNA for the CDR3: TGTGCCAGCAGCGGTGGGCTAGTCACCTTCACAGATACGCAGTATTTT.

The gene calls are TRBV10-2 and TRBJ2-3, with 11 bases that match TRBD2. Trimming took 8 bases from V and 4 from J; bases not matched to a gene: 11. This CDR3 is built from 16 residues. Germline values: CDR1 WSHSY, CDR2 SAAADI. CDR3: CASRKGLAGPSDTQYF. The CDR3 DNA reads as TGCGCCAGCCGCAAAGGACTAGCGGGTCCGTCAGATACGCAGTATTTT.

The chain carries TRBV5-1 and TRBJ2-7, with D unclear. Germline V gene data show CDR1 as SGHRS and CDR2 as YFSETQ. The CDR3 extends over 15 amino acids. With 4 bases removed from V and 5 bases from J, the gap between germline ends came to 19 bases. CDR3: CASSLGRVPYDEQYF. The DNA of the CDR3 is TGCGCCAGCAGCCTTGGCCGGGTACCCTATGACGAGCAGTACTTC.

This sequence joins TRBV7-2 and TRBJ2-3; 10 positions agree with TRBD1. V shed 5 bases and J 7 bases; nucleotides not matched to a gene: 6. Looked up from germline, CDR1 is SGHTA and CDR2 is FQGNSA. This CDR3 spans 14 amino acids. The CDR3 here is CASSEGQGRNTQYF. The CDR3 region has the DNA TGTGCCAGCAGCGAGGGACAGGGGAGGAATACGCAGTATTTT.

The rearrangement uses TRBV5-1 and TRBJ2-5; 8 positions agree with TRBD2. The CDR3 extends over 14 amino acids. Germline V lookup: CDR1 SGHRS, CDR2 YFSETQ. The V segment lost 4 bases and the J segment 2 bases; nucleotides outside the gene matches: 4. This CDR3 is CASSDPSGQETQYF. The CDR3, as DNA: TGCGCCAGCAGCGACCCTAGCGGGCAAGAGACCCAGTACTTC.

The chain couples TRBV28 to TRBJ2-3; D uncertain. The CDR3 loop spans 12 amino acids. Trimming pared 4 bases from V and 9 bases from J, leaving 11 bases between. Germline V gene lookup returns CDR1 MDHEN and CDR2 SYDVKM. The CDR3 reads CASSSVLYTQYF. The CDR3 DNA follows: TGTGCCAGCAGTTCAGTCCTATACACGCAGTATTTT. The full variable domain, rest sourced from reference TRBV28 and TRBJ2-3, is DVKVTQSSRYLVKRTGEKVFLECVQDMDHENMFWYRQDPGLGLRLIYFSYDVKMKEKGDIPEGYSVSREKKERFSLILESASTNQTSMYLCASSSVLYTQYFGPGTRLTVL.

The rearrangement links TRBV6-6 to TRBJ1-1; D unclear. Germline V lookup: CDR1 MNHNY, CDR2 SVGAGI (reference sequence). The CDR3 is 13 residues long. Trimming took off 6 bases at V and 0 bases at J, with 8 bases between the two ends. The CDR3 region is CASSRELNTEAFF. The CDR3 DNA reads as TGTGCCAGCAGCCGGGAGCTGAACACTGAAGCTTTCTTT.

The chain combines TRBV4-2 with TRBJ2-3, with 11 bases aligning to TRBD2. Germline assignment: CDR1 LGHNA and CDR2 YNFKEQ. The length of the CDR3 is 18 residues. J gave up 1 base and V 2 bases, and 8 bases lay outside the gene matches. In nucleotides, the CDR3 is TGTGCCAGCAGCCAACAAATAGCGGGAGGGCCGGGCACAGATACGCAGTATTTT. Amino acids: CASSQQIAGGPGTDTQYF.

The chain joins TRBV28 to TRBJ1-2; 7 bases line up with TRBD1. Germline lookup yields CDR1 MDHEN and CDR2 SYDVKM. CDR3 size: 15 residues. The junction had 10 bases not matched to a gene; V was cut back by 5 bases and J by 4 bases. The CDR3 protein is CASSIPRGQFYGYTF. CDR3 nucleotide sequence: TGTGCCAGCAGTATCCCCCGGGGACAGTTCTATGGCTACACCTTC.

The chain employs TRBV29-1 and TRBJ1-5; D perhaps matches TRBD1 (6 bases). This CDR3 spans 13 amino acids. Germline V gene sequence: CDR1 SQVTM, CDR2 ANQGSEA. V lost 4 bases and J lost 5, with 12 bases in between. DNA of the CDR3: TGCAGCGTTGGTTCCGGGGGCGATCAGCCCCAGCATTTT. The encoded protein is CSVGSGGDQPQHF.

The chain is built from TRBV28 and TRBJ2-3; tentatively, D is TRBD1 (7 bases). V was shortened by 6 bases and J by 6 bases, with 16 bases between the two germline ends. The CDR3 is 14 amino acids. Germline V CDR1 and CDR2: MDHEN, SYDVKM. The CDR3 sequence is CASSAGQSLDTQYF. The CDR3 bases are TGTGCCAGCAGCGCGGGACAGTCCCTCGATACGCAGTATTTT.